This entry lists 15 T cell receptor beta chains sequenced from one sample in a study of T cell responses to AZD1222 COVID-19 vaccine. Generated by immunoSEQ multiplex PCR, the TCRdb table keeps only in-frame clones and is missing some. Counted here are approximately 180,000 clones, approximately 92% occurring once; the ten biggest clones make up about 1%. The sequencing used peripheral blood, collected 28 days after the second dose of the MenACWY control vaccine. Receptors were obtained from an adult who received the MenACWY meningococcal vaccine as a control.

The rearrangement links TRBV28 to TRBJ1-5; D is possibly TRBD1 (5 bases). The CDR3 runs to 16 residues. Trimming removed 1 base at V and 1 base at J, with 11 bases between. Germline lookup yields CDR1 MDHEN and CDR2 SYDVKM. The CDR3 here is CASSLLGGISNQPQHF. The CDR3, as DNA: TGTGCCAGCAGTTTATTGGGGGGTATCAGCAATCAGCCCCAGCATTTT. The full variable domain, in which reference TRBV28 and TRBJ1-5 provide the parts outside the CDR3, is DVKVTQSSRYLVKRTGEKVFLECVQDMDHENMFWYRQDPGLGLRLIYFSYDVKMKEKGDIPEGYSVSREKKERFSLILESASTNQTSMYLCASSLLGGISNQPQHFGDGTRLSIL.

This chain links TRBV18 with TRBJ1-1, with D possibly matching TRBD1 (6 bases). Germline loops: CDR1 KGHSH, CDR2 LQKENI. Trimming took 3 bases from V and 3 from J, leaving 8 bases between them. The CDR3 has 13 amino acids. In DNA form, the CDR3 reads TGTGCCAGCTCACCGAACAGGGACACTGAAGCTTTCTTT. It yields the protein CASSPNRDTEAFF.

The chain recombines TRBV19 with TRBJ1-5; D gene unclear. This CDR3 has 17 residues. Trimming took off 3 bases at V and 2 bases at J, with 17 bases between the two ends. The germline CDR1 and CDR2 sequences are LNHDA and SQIVND (reference sequence). CDR3 amino acids: CASSMTGRFGGNQPQHF. DNA for the CDR3: TGTGCCAGTAGTATGACGGGCCGTTTTGGCGGCAATCAGCCCCAGCATTTT.

The CDR3: CASTPNSVSNSPLHF. CDR3 bases: TGTGCCAGCACCCCGAATAGTGTCTCTAATTCACCCCTCCACTTT. V and J are TRBV25-1 and TRBJ1-6; D is unresolved. The germline V gene has CDR1 MGHDK and CDR2 SYGVNS. V was cut by 7 bases and J by 6 bases, with 16 bases left in between. There are 15 residues in the CDR3.

The chain has TRBV28 and TRBJ1-2, with D perhaps TRBD1 (6 bases). The V gene's germline CDR1 is MDHEN and CDR2 SYDVKM. CDR3 size: 16 residues. V gave up 5 bases and J gave up 6 bases, with 22 bases separating them. The chain's CDR3 is CASSPPGVTPRNGYTF. CDR3 nucleotide sequence: TGTGCCAGCAGTCCCCCAGGGGTGACACCGCGGAATGGCTACACCTTC.

The rearrangement links TRBV7-2 to TRBJ2-3; D is unclear. CDR3 size: 12 residues. CDR1 is SGHTA, CDR2 FQGNSA, per germline. Between the trimmed V and J ends, which lost 8 bases and 2 bases, there was a span of 8 bases. In DNA form, the CDR3 reads TGTGCCAGCGGGCCCTACACAGATACGCAGTATTTT. Encoded protein: CASGPYTDTQYF.

This chain connects TRBV7-6 to TRBJ1-1; tentative D call: TRBD1 (6 bases). Trimming shortened V by 5 bases and J by 1 base, and 17 bases separated the two germline ends. The CDR3 has 16 residues. Germline values: CDR1 SGHVS, CDR2 FNYEAQ. The CDR3 sequence is CASSPVGGRRNTEAFF. CDR3 sequence (DNA): TGTGCCAGCAGCCCAGTGGGGGGGCGCAGGAACACTGAAGCTTTCTTT.

This chain joins TRBV2 and TRBJ2-3; 8 nucleotides line up with TRBD1. Looked up from germline, CDR1 is SNHLY and CDR2 is FYNNEI. The CDR3 is 15 residues long. The junction had 6 bases not matched to a gene; V was cut back by 5 bases and J by 2 bases. Here the CDR3 reads CASSRQGSTTDTQYF. The CDR3 coding sequence is TGTGCCAGCAGTAGACAGGGGTCCACCACAGATACGCAGTATTTT.

The rearrangement joins TRBV13 to TRBJ2-6, with D perhaps TRBD2 (5 bases). The germline gives CDR1 PRHDT, CDR2 FYEKMQ (reference sequence). This CDR3 has 17 residues. Trimming took 1 base from V and 4 from J, leaving 14 bases between them. The CDR3 reads CASSLATGIMGANVLTF. CDR3 nucleotide sequence: TGTGCCAGCAGCTTAGCGACGGGAATAATGGGGGCCAACGTCCTGACTTTC.

This clone was found a few times. The V and J genes are TRBV29-1 and TRBJ2-5; TRBD2 matches at 9 bases. V shed 4 bases and J 5 bases; nucleotides not matched to a gene: 8. Germline V gene sequence: CDR1 SQVTM, CDR2 ANQGSEA. This CDR3 is 14 amino acids long. The chain's CDR3 is CSVGSSGAAETQYF. As DNA, the CDR3 is TGCAGCGTTGGTTCTAGCGGGGCCGCGGAGACCCAGTACTTC.

The V and J genes are TRBV15 and TRBJ1-2, with D perhaps TRBD1 (6 bases). Trimming took off 4 bases at V and 4 bases at J, with 19 bases between the two ends. The germline CDR1 and CDR2 sequences are LNHNV and YYDKDF (reference sequence). There are 16 residues in the CDR3. CDR3 bases: TGTGCCACCAGCAAAAATCCTCAGGGACAACTCTATGGCTACACCTTC. Amino acid sequence: CATSKNPQGQLYGYTF.

The rearrangement links TRBV19 to TRBJ1-6; D may be TRBD1 (6 bases). Trimming cost V 1 base and J 6 bases, with 10 bases left between them. The CDR3 is made up of 15 amino acids. Germline assignment: CDR1 LNHDA and CDR2 SQIVND (reference sequence). The CDR3 is CASSIGRGINSPLHF. The CDR3 DNA reads TGTGCCAGTAGTATAGGCAGGGGTATTAATTCACCCCTCCACTTT.

The V gene is TRBV19, the J gene TRBJ1-4; D is possibly TRBD1 (5 bases). Trimming pared 2 bases from V and 1 base from J, leaving 8 bases between. The germline CDR1 and CDR2 sequences are LNHDA and SQIVND (reference sequence). The CDR3 has 15 residues. The CDR3 spells CASSIRGGTNEKLFF. CDR3 nucleotide sequence: TGTGCCAGTAGTATAAGGGGAGGAACTAATGAAAAACTGTTTTTT. Using reference TRBV19 and TRBJ1-4 for the parts outside the CDR3, the full variable domain is DGGITQSPKYLFRKEGQNVTLSCEQNLNHDAMYWYRQDPGQGLRLIYYSQIVNDFQKGDIAEGYSVSREKKESFPLTVTSAQKNPTAFYLCASSIRGGTNEKLFFGSGTQLSVL.

This clone has just one count. The sample holds other DNA sequences that translate to the same CDR3. The rearrangement links TRBV19 to TRBJ1-6; 7 positions match TRBD1. Per the germline V gene, CDR1 is LNHDA and CDR2 is SQIVND (reference sequence). The CDR3 runs 14 residues. The V segment lost 6 bases and the J segment 10 bases; nucleotides outside the gene matches: 9. CDR3 nucleotide sequence: TGTGCCAGTAGCCTAAACAGGGGTAACTCACCCCTCCACTTT. It translates to CASSLNRGNSPLHF.

V usage is TRBV19 and J usage is TRBJ2-1; maybe TRBD1 (5 bases). Deletions cut 1 base from V and 7 bases from J, with 17 bases between. Germline CDR1 LNHDA, CDR2 SQIVND (reference sequence). CDR3 length equals 16 residues. The CDR3 sequence is CASSIVDKGPRNEQFF. The DNA of the CDR3 is TGTGCCAGTAGTATAGTGGACAAGGGGCCTCGGAATGAGCAGTTCTTC.